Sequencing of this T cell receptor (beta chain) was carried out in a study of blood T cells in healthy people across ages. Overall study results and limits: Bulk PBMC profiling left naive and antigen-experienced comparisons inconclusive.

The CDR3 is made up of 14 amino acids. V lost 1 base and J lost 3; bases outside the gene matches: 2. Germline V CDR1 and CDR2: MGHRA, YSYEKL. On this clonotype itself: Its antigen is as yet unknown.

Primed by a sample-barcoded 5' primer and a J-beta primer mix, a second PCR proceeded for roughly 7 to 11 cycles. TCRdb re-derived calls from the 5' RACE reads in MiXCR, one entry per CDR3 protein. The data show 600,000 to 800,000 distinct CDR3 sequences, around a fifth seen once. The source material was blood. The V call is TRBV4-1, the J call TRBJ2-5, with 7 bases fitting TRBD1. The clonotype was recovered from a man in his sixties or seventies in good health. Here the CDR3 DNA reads TGCGCCAGCAGCCAAGGACAGGGTAAAGAGACCCAGTACTTC. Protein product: CASSQGQGKETQYF.